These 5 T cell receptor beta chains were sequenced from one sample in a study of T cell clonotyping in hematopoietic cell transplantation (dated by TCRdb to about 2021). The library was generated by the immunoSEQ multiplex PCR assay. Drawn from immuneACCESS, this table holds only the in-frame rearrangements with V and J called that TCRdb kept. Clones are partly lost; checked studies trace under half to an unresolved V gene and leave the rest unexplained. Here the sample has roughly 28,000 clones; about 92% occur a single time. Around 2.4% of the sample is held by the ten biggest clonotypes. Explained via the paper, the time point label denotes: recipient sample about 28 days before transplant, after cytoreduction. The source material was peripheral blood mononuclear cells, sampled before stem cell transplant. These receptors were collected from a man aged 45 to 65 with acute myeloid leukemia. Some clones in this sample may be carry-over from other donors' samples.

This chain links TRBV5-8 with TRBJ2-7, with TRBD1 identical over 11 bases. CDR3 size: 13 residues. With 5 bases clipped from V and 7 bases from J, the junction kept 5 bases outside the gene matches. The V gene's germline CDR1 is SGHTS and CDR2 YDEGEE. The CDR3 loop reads CASRRTGGREQYF. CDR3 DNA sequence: TGTGCCAGCAGGCGGACAGGGGGCAGAGAGCAGTACTTC.

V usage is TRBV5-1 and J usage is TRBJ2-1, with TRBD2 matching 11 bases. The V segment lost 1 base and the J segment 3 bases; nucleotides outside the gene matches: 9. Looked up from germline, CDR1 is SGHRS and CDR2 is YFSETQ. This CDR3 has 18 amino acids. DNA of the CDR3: TGCGCCAGCAGCTTGATGATAGCGGGAGGGGGGGTCTACAATGAGCAGTTCTTC. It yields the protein CASSLMIAGGGVYNEQFF.

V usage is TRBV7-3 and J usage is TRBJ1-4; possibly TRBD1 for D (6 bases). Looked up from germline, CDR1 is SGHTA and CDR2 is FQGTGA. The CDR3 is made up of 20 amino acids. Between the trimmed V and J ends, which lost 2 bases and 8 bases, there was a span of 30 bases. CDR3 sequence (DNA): TGTGCCAGCAGCTTATCTAGCACCGGGACACCACTTCTAGGCGAGGAAAAACTGTTTTTT. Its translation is CASSLSSTGTPLLGEEKLFF.

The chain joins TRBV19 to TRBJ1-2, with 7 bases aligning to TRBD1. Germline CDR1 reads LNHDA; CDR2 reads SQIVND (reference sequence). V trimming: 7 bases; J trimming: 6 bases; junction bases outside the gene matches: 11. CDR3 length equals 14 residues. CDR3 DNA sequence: TGTGCCAGTACCGTACCAGGGACAGCCCATGGCTACACCTTC. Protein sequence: CASTVPGTAHGYTF.

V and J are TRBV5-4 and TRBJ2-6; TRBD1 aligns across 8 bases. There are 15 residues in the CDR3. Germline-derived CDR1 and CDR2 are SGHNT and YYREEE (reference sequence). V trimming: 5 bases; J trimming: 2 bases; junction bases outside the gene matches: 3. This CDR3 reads CASRGTGPGANVLTF. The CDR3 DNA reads TGTGCCAGCAGAGGGACAGGCCCTGGGGCCAACGTCCTGACTTTC.